These T cell receptor beta chains were read from a single sample in a study of blood T cells in healthy people across ages. TCRdb re-called the 5' RACE reads through MiXCR, storing one row per CDR3 protein. The repertoire includes 850,000 to 1,100,000 distinct CDR3 sequences, roughly two fifths of them detected once, and roughly 13% sits in the top ten. Material: blood. These receptors all come from a man aged 18 to 30 in good health. CDR3s include the opening cysteine and the closing phenylalanine or tryptophan. A D gene is named only where the DNA matches it firmly. Clone size appears in some rows only: once, few, many, or a class for an expanded clone.

clone_size j_call d_call v_call cdr3_nt cdr3_aa
once TRBJ2-1 . TRBV4-2 TGTGCCAGCAGCCAAGATCGGCAGGACCCCAATGAGCAGTTCTTC CASSQDRQDPNEQFF
. TRBJ1-1 . TRBV7-6 TGTGCCAGCAGCTCCCAGGGGAGGTCTGAAGCTTTCTTT CASSSQGRSEAFF
. TRBJ1-4 . TRBV10-3 TGTGCCTCCAGCGAGGTGCTCGTCACAACTAATGAAAAACTGTTTTTT CASSEVLVTTNEKLFF
. TRBJ2-3 . TRBV20-1 TGCAGTGCTCTAGGGGCAGACCGTAGCACAGATACGCAGTATTTT CSALGADRSTDTQYF
. TRBJ2-7 . TRBV20-1 TGCAGTGCTAGAGCCCCGCAGGGGAACGAGCAGTACTTC CSARAPQGNEQYF
. TRBJ2-3 . TRBV5-1 TGCGCCAGCAGCTTGACGGTTAGCAAAGATACGCAGTATTTT CASSLTVSKDTQYF
. TRBJ1-1 TRBD1 TRBV25-1 TGTGCCAGCTCTCAGACAGGGGGAGTAGAGACTGAAGCTTTCTTT CASSQTGGVETEAFF
few TRBJ2-2 TRBD1 TRBV12-3/TRBV12-4 TGTGCCAGCAGTGGGACAGGGGGCATCGGGGAGCTGTTTTTT CASSGTGGIGELFF
few TRBJ1-1 . TRBV2 TGTGCCAGCAGCTCCAGGGAAGTGTGGACTGAAGCTTTCTTT CASSSREVWTEAFF
few TRBJ1-5 . TRBV9 TGTGCCAGCAGCGCCGGGAAAACAAATAGCAATCAGCCCCAGCATTTT CASSAGKTNSNQPQHF
. TRBJ1-3 . TRBV12-3/TRBV12-4 TGTGCCAGCAGATACTCAGGGGCCAACACCATATATTTT CASRYSGANTIYF
. TRBJ1-5 TRBD1 TRBV6-2/TRBV6-3 TGTGCCAGCAGTTATTCGGGAGGTCTGGGACAGGGCTATCAGCCCCAGCATTTT CASSYSGGLGQGYQPQHF
few TRBJ1-5 . TRBV4-2 TGTGCCAGCAGCCAATCGTACAGAGCAGATGGGCCCCAGCATTTT CASSQSYRADGPQHF
. TRBJ2-5 . TRBV29-1 TGCAGCTTAACGGACGGAGAGACCCAGTACTTC CSLTDGETQYF
. TRBJ1-1 . TRBV12-3/TRBV12-4 TGTGCCAGCAGTCCTACAGGGATAGTCGCTGAAGCTTTCTTT CASSPTGIVAEAFF
. TRBJ2-3 TRBD2 TRBV7-2 TGTGCCAGCAGCTTAAGCGGGGGGGCCGGGGGAGATACGCAGTATTTT CASSLSGGAGGDTQYF
. TRBJ1-5 TRBD1 TRBV15 TGTGCCACCAGCAGACGGGACAGCTACAATCAGCCCCAGCATTTT CATSRRDSYNQPQHF
. TRBJ1-3 . TRBV12-3/TRBV12-4 TGTGCCAGCAATTTAGACAGCTCTGGAAACACCATATATTTT CASNLDSSGNTIYF
. TRBJ1-2 TRBD1 TRBV4-1 TGCGCCAGCAGCCAAGTGGGACAGGGGAGAGATGGCTACATCTTC CASSQVGQGRDGYIF
. TRBJ2-7 . TRBV6-6 TGTGCCAGCAGTTTACCGGGACGTCCCAATGAGCAGTACTTC CASSLPGRPNEQYF
few TRBJ1-2 . TRBV29-1 TGCAGCGTTAATGAGGCGGGCTATGGCTACACCTTC CSVNEAGYGYTF
few TRBJ2-3 . TRBV7-2 TGTGCCAGCAGCCTGCAGCCGCAGGTGTTAGAAACAGATACGCAGTATTTT CASSLQPQVLETDTQYF
. TRBJ1-2 . TRBV10-3 TGTGCCATCAGTGGAGGGGGGCCTCAATCGATCCCCGTTAACTATGGCTACACCTTC CAISGGGPQSIPVNYGYTF
few TRBJ1-1 . TRBV19 TGTGCCGCGAGCCGGAGGGACACTGAAGCTTTCTTT CAASRRDTEAFF
few TRBJ1-1 TRBD1 TRBV20-1 TGCAGTGCTAGAGATCGGACAGGGTGGTCTGAAGCTTTCTTT CSARDRTGWSEAFF
. TRBJ1-4 TRBD1 TRBV5-1 TGCGCCAGCAGCGAGACAGGGGAGGCAGAAAAACTGTTTTTT CASSETGEAEKLFF
few TRBJ2-5 . TRBV7-2 TGTGCCAGCAGCCCTTACTTGGAGACCCAGTACTTC CASSPYLETQYF
. TRBJ2-5 . TRBV20-1 TGCAGTGCTCATAGAGCGGCTCCTCGGGAGACCCAGTACTTC CSAHRAAPRETQYF
. TRBJ1-1 . TRBV20-1 TGCAGTGCTAGAGAAGGCAGACTTATCACTGAAGCTTTCTTT CSAREGRLITEAFF
. TRBJ1-6 TRBD1 TRBV6-2/TRBV6-3 TGTGCCAGCAGTCACAACTACAGGGGCCTCGGTTCACCCCTCCACTTT CASSHNYRGLGSPLHF
. TRBJ1-1 . TRBV6-5 TGTGCCAGCAGTTACGAAAAACAAGCTTTCTTT CASSYEKQAFF
. TRBJ2-5 . TRBV7-2 TGTGCCAGCAGCTTAGGATCTAATTGGGGCGAGACCCAGTACTTC CASSLGSNWGETQYF
. TRBJ1-5 TRBD1 TRBV29-1 TGCAGCGTTCCGCCTACAGGGGCAAATCAGCCCCAGCATTTT CSVPPTGANQPQHF
. TRBJ2-7 . TRBV29-1 TGCAGCGTTTCGACCGACAGGCTGAGTTACAATGAGCAGTACTTC CSVSTDRLSYNEQYF
many TRBJ2-3 . TRBV7-9 TGTGCCAGCAGCCAGGAGACAGGAACAGATACGCAGTATTTT CASSQETGTDTQYF
. TRBJ1-2 . TRBV11-1 TGTGCCAGCAGCTTAGGAAACAGTGCTAACTATGGCTACACCTTC CASSLGNSANYGYTF
few TRBJ2-3 TRBD2 TRBV27 TGTGCCAGCAGTTTATTTCAGGTCGTTAGCGGGGCCCCAGGCGAGACAGATACGCAGTATTTT CASSLFQVVSGAPGETDTQYF
many TRBJ2-7 TRBD1 TRBV12-3/TRBV12-4 TGTGCCAGCAGTCCAACAGGGGGAGAGCAGTACTTC CASSPTGGEQYF
few TRBJ1-1 . TRBV20-1 TGCAGTGCTAGAGGGGCGGCCAGGCGGTCGAACACTGAAGCTTTCTTT CSARGAARRSNTEAFF
few TRBJ1-5 TRBD1 TRBV4-3 TGCGCCAGCAGCCAAGTTCCGGGACAGGGTTTAGTAGGCAATCAGCCCCAGCATTTT CASSQVPGQGLVGNQPQHF
. TRBJ2-1 . TRBV9 TGTGCCAGCAGCGTAGCTCCGGGGGCCTCCAATGAGCAGTTCTTC CASSVAPGASNEQFF
few TRBJ2-4 . TRBV7-9 TGTTCCAGCAGTCCAGGGTGGTCAGGCAAAAACATTCAGTACTTC CSSSPGWSGKNIQYF
. TRBJ1-2 . TRBV29-1 TGCAGCGTTGAAAGTCAGGGTAATGGCTACACCTTC CSVESQGNGYTF